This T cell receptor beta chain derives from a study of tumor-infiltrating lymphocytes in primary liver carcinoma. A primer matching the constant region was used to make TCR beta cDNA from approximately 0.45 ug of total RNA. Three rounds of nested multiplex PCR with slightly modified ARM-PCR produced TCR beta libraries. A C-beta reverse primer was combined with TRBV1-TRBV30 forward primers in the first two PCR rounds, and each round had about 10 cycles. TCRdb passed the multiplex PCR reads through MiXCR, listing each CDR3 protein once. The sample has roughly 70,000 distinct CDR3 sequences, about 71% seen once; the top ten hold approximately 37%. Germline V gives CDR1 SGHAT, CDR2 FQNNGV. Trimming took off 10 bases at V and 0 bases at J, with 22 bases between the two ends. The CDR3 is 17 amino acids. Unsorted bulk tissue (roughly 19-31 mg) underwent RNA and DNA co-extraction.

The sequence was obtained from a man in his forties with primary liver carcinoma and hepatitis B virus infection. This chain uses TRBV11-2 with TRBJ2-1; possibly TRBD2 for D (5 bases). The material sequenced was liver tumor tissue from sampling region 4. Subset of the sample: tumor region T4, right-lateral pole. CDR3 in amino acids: CANSLESTRGSYNEQFF. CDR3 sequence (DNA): TGTGCCAATAGCTTAGAATCCACTCGGGGCTCCTACAATGAGCAGTTCTTC.